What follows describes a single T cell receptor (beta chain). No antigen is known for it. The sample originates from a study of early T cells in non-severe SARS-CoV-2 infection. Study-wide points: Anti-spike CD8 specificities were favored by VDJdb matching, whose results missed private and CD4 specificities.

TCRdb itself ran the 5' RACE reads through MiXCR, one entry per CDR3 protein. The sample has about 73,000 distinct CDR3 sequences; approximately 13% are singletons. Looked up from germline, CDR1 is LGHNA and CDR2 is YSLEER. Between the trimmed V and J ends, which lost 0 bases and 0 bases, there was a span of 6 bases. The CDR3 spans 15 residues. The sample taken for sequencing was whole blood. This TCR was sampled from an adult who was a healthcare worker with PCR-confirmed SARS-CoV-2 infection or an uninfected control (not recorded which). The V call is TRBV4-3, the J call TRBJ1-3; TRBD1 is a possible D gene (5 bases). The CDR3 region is CASSQEGDSGNTIYF. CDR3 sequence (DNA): TGCGCCAGCAGCCAAGAGGGGGACTCTGGAAACACCATATATTTT.